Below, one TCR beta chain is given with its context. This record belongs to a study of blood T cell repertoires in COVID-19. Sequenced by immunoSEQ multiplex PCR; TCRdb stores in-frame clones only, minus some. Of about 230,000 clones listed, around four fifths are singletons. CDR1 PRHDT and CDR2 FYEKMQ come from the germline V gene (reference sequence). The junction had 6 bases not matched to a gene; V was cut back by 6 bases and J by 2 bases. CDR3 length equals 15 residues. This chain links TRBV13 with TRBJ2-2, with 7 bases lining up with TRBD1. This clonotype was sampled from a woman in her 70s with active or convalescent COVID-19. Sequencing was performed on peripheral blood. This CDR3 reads CASRERDRNTGELFF. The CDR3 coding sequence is TGTGCCAGCAGGGAAAGGGACAGAAACACCGGGGAGCTGTTTTTT.